Listed below are T cell receptor beta chains from one sample, sequenced in a study of T cell responses to AZD1222 COVID-19 vaccine. Measured with immunoSEQ multiplex PCR; TCRdb has only the in-frame clones, and not every one. This sample has 75,000 to 100,000 clones, with 70% to 90% found just once. The sample in question was peripheral blood, obtained on day 0 of AZD1222 vaccination. All receptors derive from an adult in good health. CDR3s include the opening cysteine and the closing phenylalanine or tryptophan. D genes are given only for firm matches. Expanded clones get a size class; other rows say once, few or many, or leave the size out.

J gene,V gene,D gene,clone size,CDR3 length,CDR3 DNA,CDR3 protein
TRBJ2-3,TRBV29-1,.,.,13,TGCAGCTCCACGGGGGGCGGCACAGATACGCAGTATTTT,CSSTGGGTDTQYF
TRBJ2-7,TRBV20-1,.,.,10,TGCAGTGCTACAGGGGACGAGCAGTACTTC,CSATGDEQYF
TRBJ2-5,TRBV28,TRBD2,once,15,TGTGCCAGCAGTTTGCCTAGCGGGGGGGCAGAGACCCAGTACTTC,CASSLPSGGAETQYF
TRBJ2-5,TRBV28,TRBD1,.,12,TGTGCCAGCAAGGGGGCGGTGGAGACCCAGTACTTC,CASKGAVETQYF
TRBJ1-5,TRBV11-3,.,.,16,TGTGCCAGCAGAGTCGGGGGGTCGGGTCCGGATCAGCCCCAGCATTTT,CASRVGGSGPDQPQHF
TRBJ2-1,TRBV7-2,.,.,13,TGTGCCAGCAGCTTAGGACAGAACAATGAGCAGTTCTTC,CASSLGQNNEQFF
TRBJ1-5,TRBV7-2,TRBD1,.,14,TGTGCCAGCAGCCAGGGACAGGGGACTCAGCCCCAGCATTTT,CASSQGQGTQPQHF
TRBJ1-1,TRBV7-9,TRBD1,.,14,TGTGCCAGCAGCTTAGTGGAGGGGCAGGGGGGAGCTTTCTTT,CASSLVEGQGGAFF
TRBJ2-7,TRBV18,TRBD2,few,14,TGTGCCAGCTCACCATCCCCTAGCGGACACGAGCAGTACTTC,CASSPSPSGHEQYF
TRBJ2-3,TRBV10-3,TRBD1,once,13,TGTGCCATCAGTGACCCCGGACAGGGTGCGCAGTATTTT,CAISDPGQGAQYF
TRBJ1-1,TRBV9,.,.,15,TGTGCCAGCAGCGTGGAGTGGGGGGCATACACTGAAGCTTTCTTT,CASSVEWGAYTEAFF
TRBJ1-1,TRBV19,.,.,12,TGTGCCAGTAGTCCCCGGACAGAGGAAGCTTTCTTT,CASSPRTEEAFF
TRBJ1-2,TRBV10-3,.,.,13,TGTGCCATCAGTGAAGGTCCTAACTATGGCTACACCTTC,CAISEGPNYGYTF
TRBJ1-2,TRBV6-5,.,.,14,TGTGCCAGCAGCGAGTTAGGGGGACCCTATGGCTACACCTTC,CASSELGGPYGYTF
TRBJ1-1,TRBV14,.,.,16,TGTGCCAGCAGCCAAGATGATGGGCTAGTGTGGACTGAAGCTTTCTTT,CASSQDDGLVWTEAFF
TRBJ2-1,TRBV20-1,.,.,10,TGCAGTGCTTCGGACAATGAGCAGTTCTTC,CSASDNEQFF
TRBJ1-5,TRBV20-1,.,.,17,TGCAGTGCTAGTTCCCTGATTACAGGGAGTGGGGATCAGCCCCAGCATTTT,CSASSLITGSGDQPQHF
TRBJ1-2,TRBV27,.,.,10,TGTGCCAGCAGCCCTACTAGCTACACCTTC,CASSPTSYTF
TRBJ1-6,TRBV2,.,once,17,TGTGCCAGCAGTGAAGTCGGGCAGGGTGCCTATAATTCACCCCTCCACTTT,CASSEVGQGAYNSPLHF
TRBJ2-2,TRBV2,TRBD1,few,13,TGTGCCAGCAGTGAACAGGGGGCCGGGGAGCTGTTTTTT,CASSEQGAGELFF
TRBJ2-3,TRBV2,.,.,16,TGTGCCAGCAGTCGGCCCACAGGGTCCGTCGCAGATACGCAGTATTTT,CASSRPTGSVADTQYF
TRBJ2-7,TRBV19,TRBD1,.,15,TGTGCCAGTAGTCGACCGGGACAGGGGACGTACGAGCAGTACTTC,CASSRPGQGTYEQYF
TRBJ2-1,TRBV18,.,.,13,TGTGCCAGCTCACCAATAAGGGGGGGTGAGCAGTTCTTC,CASSPIRGGEQFF
TRBJ1-1,TRBV7-2,.,.,14,TGTGCCAGCAGCTTGGTGGCGGCGGGCACTGAAGCTTTCTTT,CASSLVAAGTEAFF
TRBJ2-5,TRBV6-5,.,.,13,TGTGCCAGCAGGATAACAGGCCTGGAGACCCAGTACTTC,CASRITGLETQYF
TRBJ1-3,TRBV21-1,.,.,14,TGTGCCAGCCCAATCGAGGCCGGGGAAAACACCATATATTTT,CASPIEAGENTIYF
TRBJ2-2,TRBV12-5,.,.,15,TGTGCTAGTGGTTTGCAGCCAGTTAACACCGGGGAGCTGTTTTTT,CASGLQPVNTGELFF
TRBJ2-5,TRBV10-3,.,.,14,TGTGCCATCAGTGATTATCCGGAGGCAGAGACCCAGTACTTC,CAISDYPEAETQYF
TRBJ1-3,TRBV15,.,.,14,TGTGCCACCAGCAGGGGGATCTCTGGAAACACCATATATTTT,CATSRGISGNTIYF
TRBJ1-1,TRBV30,.,.,13,TGTGCCTGGAGTACTCTGATGAACACTGAAGCTTTCTTT,CAWSTLMNTEAFF